This note documents a single T cell receptor beta chain sequence. The antigen is undetermined. V lost 5 bases, J lost 3 bases, and 6 bases stayed unmatched. This CDR3 contains 15 residues. The germline V gene has CDR1 SSHAT and CDR2 FNYEAQ (reference sequence). This sample was included in a study of cytotoxic CD8 clonotypes in ibrutinib-treated CLL. Assay: immunoSEQ multiplex PCR; the TCRdb copy retains only in-frame clones and omits some. The data show about 300,000 clones, roughly 67% seen once. Notes on the study in general: Clonotypes that were public were uncommon, and they contracted or stayed stable on treatment. Sampling time points were not equivalent between sustained-remission and progressing patients.

V is TRBV7-7 and J is TRBJ2-1, with 8 nucleotides matching TRBD2. The sequencing used PBMCs, collected after 36 months of ibrutinib treatment. This TCR was sampled from a human donor with chronic lymphocytic leukemia. The CDR3 sequence: CASSRLAGVYNEQFF. DNA of the CDR3: TGTGCCAGCAGCCGTCTAGCGGGCGTCTACAATGAGCAGTTCTTC. Variable domain in full (rest from reference TRBV7-7 and TRBJ2-1): GAGVSQSPRYKVTKRGQDVTLRCDPISSHATLYWYQQALGQGPEFLTYFNYEAQPDKSGLPSDRFSAERPEGSISTLTIQRTEQRDSAMYRCASSRLAGVYNEQFFGPGTRLTVL.